The clone carrying this TCR beta chain was picked up a small number of times. What it binds is unknown. CDR1 is KGHSH, CDR2 LQKENI, per germline. The trim removed 0 bases at V and 6 bases at J, leaving 8 bases unmatched. This CDR3 contains 16 residues. PCR primers comprised 60 Vbeta and 13 Jbeta primers. Only in-frame clones appear in the TCRdb table, and some are missing; sequencing was by immunoSEQ multiplex PCR. Of about 150,000 clones in the sample, around 85% are singletons; the top ten hold about 2%. These data come from a study of cytomegalovirus exposure and HLA in healthy donors. Overall study context: Clustering assigned 70% to 90% of the approximately 400 genotyped donors to the Caucasian-associated ancestry cluster. Notes on the study in general: An analysis was carried out at a later point. It showed that HLA-associated TCR beta chains were more clonally expanded than equally common non-associated chains. Later on, analysis showed that most CMV-associated TCR beta chains appeared to be HLA-restricted. TCR beta V- and J-gene trimming was later associated with a missense DCLRE1C variant.

This TCR came from a male donor in good health and CMV-seronegative. J is TRBJ2-5 and V is TRBV18, with TRBD2 matching over 9 bases. The material sequenced was PBMCs. CDR3 sequence (DNA): TGTGCCAGCTCACCACCGCCTAGCGGGGTGGTTAAGACCCAGTACTTC. It specifies CASSPPPSGVVKTQYF. The entire variable domain, with the rest obtained from reference TRBV18 and TRBJ2-5, is as follows: NAGVMQNPRHLVRRRGQEARLRCSPMKGHSHVYWYRQLPEEGLKFMVYLQKENIIDESGMPKERFSAEFPKEGPSILRIQQVVRGDSAAYFCASSPPPSGVVKTQYFGPGTRLLVL.